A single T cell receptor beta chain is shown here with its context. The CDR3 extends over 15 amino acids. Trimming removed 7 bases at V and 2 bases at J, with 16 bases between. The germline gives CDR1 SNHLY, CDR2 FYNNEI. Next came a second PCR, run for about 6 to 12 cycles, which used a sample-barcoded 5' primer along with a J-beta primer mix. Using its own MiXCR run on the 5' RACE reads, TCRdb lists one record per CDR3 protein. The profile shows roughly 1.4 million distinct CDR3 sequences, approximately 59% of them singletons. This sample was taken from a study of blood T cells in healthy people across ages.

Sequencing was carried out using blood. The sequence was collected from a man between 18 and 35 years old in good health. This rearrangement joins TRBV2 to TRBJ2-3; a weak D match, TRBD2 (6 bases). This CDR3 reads CASKGWGGATDTQYF. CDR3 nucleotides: TGTGCCAGCAAAGGCTGGGGCGGGGCCACAGATACGCAGTATTTT.